The clone carrying this T cell receptor (beta chain) has a count of ten or more. Its specificity is not known. TCRdb re-called the reads with MiXCR, one entry per CDR3 protein. The sample records over 300,000 distinct CDR3 sequences, more than 9% being singletons. Per the germline V gene, CDR1 is SGHVS and CDR2 is FQNEAQ. The length of the CDR3 is 14 residues. The ends were cut back, 1 base at V and 2 bases at J, with 9 bases in the middle. The sample is drawn from a study of T cell repertoires in cytomegalovirus infection. Whole-study context: Matching HLA type and CMV infection were both indicated by public TCR beta signatures.

General observations from the study: Frequencies of public TCR beta families were cumulated, and this identified carriers of CMV plus the relevant HLA. HLA-C-restricted TCR beta clonotypes specific for CMV led the ex vivo response.

The TCR sequence derives from a human donor in good health (CMV status not recorded). Some clones in this sample may be carry-over from other donors' samples. Sequences were obtained from PBMCs. The genes are TRBV7-8 and TRBJ2-7; the D is unclear. Written as DNA, the CDR3 is TGTGCCAGCAGCTTAGAGGTGAAACCCTACGAGCAGTACTTC. Translation gives CASSLEVKPYEQYF.